The rows below give T cell receptor beta chains drawn from one sample of a study of blood T cells in healthy people across ages. TCRdb recomputed calls from the 5' RACE reads with MiXCR, one row per CDR3 protein. The table lists about 1.8 million distinct CDR3 sequences, less than 50% of them singletons. The material sequenced was blood. The receptors were sampled from a woman aged 40 to 50 in good health. Both conserved end residues are part of each CDR3. The D gene is left open where the match is weak. For some rows the clone size is stated as once, few or many, or as a class when expanded; others skip it.

D gene: .
V gene: TRBV21-1
clone size: .
J gene: TRBJ2-7
CDR3 protein: CASSQGDRPPYEQYF
CDR3 DNA: TGTGCCAGCAGCCAGGGGGACAGGCCGCCCTACGAGCAGTACTTC

D gene: .
V gene: TRBV5-5
clone size: few
J gene: TRBJ2-5
CDR3 protein: CASSTTTGRYQETQYF
CDR3 DNA: TGTGCCAGCAGCACTACGACAGGAAGGTACCAAGAGACCCAGTACTTC

D gene: TRBD2
V gene: TRBV7-9
clone size: few
J gene: TRBJ2-1
CDR3 protein: CASSPKGLAGVYNEQFF
CDR3 DNA: TGTGCCAGCAGCCCGAAAGGACTAGCGGGGGTGTACAATGAGCAGTTCTTC

D gene: .
V gene: TRBV7-9
clone size: .
J gene: TRBJ1-5
CDR3 protein: CASSFADGSNQPQHF
CDR3 DNA: TGTGCCAGCAGCTTCGCCGATGGGAGCAATCAGCCCCAGCATTTT

D gene: .
V gene: TRBV6-2/TRBV6-3
clone size: few
J gene: TRBJ1-1
CDR3 protein: CASSYRGGMNTEAFF
CDR3 DNA: TGTGCCAGCAGTTACAGGGGGGGGATGAACACTGAAGCTTTCTTT

D gene: .
V gene: TRBV29-1
clone size: .
J gene: TRBJ1-5
CDR3 protein: CSASEGSGSQPQHF
CDR3 DNA: TGCAGCGCCTCAGAGGGGTCGGGGTCTCAGCCCCAGCATTTT

D gene: .
V gene: TRBV6-2/TRBV6-3
clone size: few
J gene: TRBJ2-1
CDR3 protein: CASSYSLGFGNEQFF
CDR3 DNA: TGTGCCAGCAGTTACTCGTTGGGGTTCGGCAATGAGCAGTTCTTC

D gene: TRBD2
V gene: TRBV7-2
clone size: few
J gene: TRBJ2-3
CDR3 protein: CASSFNPLATDTQYF
CDR3 DNA: TGTGCCAGCAGCTTCAACCCACTAGCGACAGATACGCAGTATTTT

D gene: .
V gene: TRBV7-9
clone size: few
J gene: TRBJ2-7
CDR3 protein: CASSLGGGWEQYF
CDR3 DNA: TGTGCCAGCAGTCTCGGAGGGGGGTGGGAGCAGTACTTC

D gene: TRBD2
V gene: TRBV5-1
clone size: few
J gene: TRBJ2-3
CDR3 protein: CASSPEPSGGADTQYF
CDR3 DNA: TGCGCCAGCAGCCCTGAACCTAGCGGAGGGGCAGATACGCAGTATTTT

D gene: .
V gene: TRBV20-1
clone size: .
J gene: TRBJ2-5
CDR3 protein: CSAQSQPGTGETQYF
CDR3 DNA: TGCAGTGCTCAGAGTCAGCCAGGGACGGGGGAGACCCAGTACTTC

D gene: .
V gene: TRBV13
clone size: .
J gene: TRBJ1-1
CDR3 protein: CASSARRGPLGTEAFF
CDR3 DNA: TGTGCCAGCAGCGCCCGGCGCGGGCCGCTGGGCACTGAAGCTTTCTTT

D gene: .
V gene: TRBV20-1
clone size: .
J gene: TRBJ2-6
CDR3 protein: CSASGRQAPFGANVLTF
CDR3 DNA: TGCAGTGCTAGCGGGCGACAGGCGCCTTTTGGGGCCAACGTCCTGACTTTC

D gene: .
V gene: TRBV6-5
clone size: .
J gene: TRBJ2-1
CDR3 protein: CASSYEPSKVDEQFF
CDR3 DNA: TGTGCCAGCAGTTACGAACCCAGCAAGGTAGATGAGCAGTTCTTC

D gene: .
V gene: TRBV7-2
clone size: .
J gene: TRBJ2-4
CDR3 protein: CASSFPARSQYF
CDR3 DNA: TGTGCCAGCAGCTTTCCGGCTCGATCGCAGTACTTC

D gene: TRBD1
V gene: TRBV4-1
clone size: few
J gene: TRBJ1-2
CDR3 protein: CASSIVQGGLYGYTF
CDR3 DNA: TGCGCCAGCAGCATAGTACAGGGGGGATTGTATGGCTACACCTTC

D gene: .
V gene: TRBV4-1
clone size: .
J gene: TRBJ2-5
CDR3 protein: CASSQDLLAARHGEQYF
CDR3 DNA: TGCGCCAGCAGCCAAGATCTGTTGGCAGCCCGACACGGTGAGCAGTACTTC

D gene: .
V gene: TRBV28
clone size: .
J gene: TRBJ1-2
CDR3 protein: CASSLWQGRRDGYTF
CDR3 DNA: TGTGCCAGCAGTTTATGGCAGGGTAGGCGGGATGGCTACACCTTC

D gene: .
V gene: TRBV4-3
clone size: .
J gene: TRBJ2-1
CDR3 protein: CASSQLASPNEQFF
CDR3 DNA: TGCGCCAGCAGCCAACTAGCCAGTCCCAATGAGCAGTTCTTC

D gene: TRBD1
V gene: TRBV4-3
clone size: .
J gene: TRBJ2-1
CDR3 protein: CASSQDGDSGDEQFF
CDR3 DNA: TGCGCCAGCAGCCAAGATGGGGACAGTGGGGATGAGCAGTTCTTC

D gene: .
V gene: TRBV27
clone size: few
J gene: TRBJ2-4
CDR3 protein: CASSFRQALGEQYF
CDR3 DNA: TGTGCCAGCAGTTTTCGACAGGCCCTCGGGGAGCAGTACTTC

D gene: .
V gene: TRBV12-3/TRBV12-4
clone size: few
J gene: TRBJ1-1
CDR3 protein: CASSSTSGSTEAFF
CDR3 DNA: TGTGCCAGCAGTTCTACCTCAGGGAGCACTGAAGCTTTCTTT

D gene: .
V gene: TRBV6-5
clone size: .
J gene: TRBJ1-2
CDR3 protein: CASSYSDRPNYGYTF
CDR3 DNA: TGTGCCAGCAGTTACTCAGACAGGCCTAACTATGGCTACACCTTC

D gene: .
V gene: TRBV6-5
clone size: few
J gene: TRBJ2-5
CDR3 protein: CASSYSGRAEETQYF
CDR3 DNA: TGTGCCAGCAGTTACTCGGGACGCGCTGAAGAGACCCAGTACTTC

D gene: .
V gene: TRBV24-1
clone size: .
J gene: TRBJ2-1
CDR3 protein: CATSDPTRSYNEQFF
CDR3 DNA: TGTGCCACCAGTGATCCTACGCGGTCCTACAATGAGCAGTTCTTC

D gene: TRBD2
V gene: TRBV6-2/TRBV6-3
clone size: .
J gene: TRBJ2-3
CDR3 protein: CASSPRLARRTDTQYF
CDR3 DNA: TGTGCCAGCAGTCCGCGACTAGCACGTCGTACAGATACGCAGTATTTT

D gene: .
V gene: TRBV5-6
clone size: .
J gene: TRBJ2-7
CDR3 protein: CASSPGPMTGGYEQYF
CDR3 DNA: TGTGCCAGCAGCCCCGGGCCAATGACAGGAGGGTACGAGCAGTACTTC

D gene: .
V gene: TRBV29-1
clone size: .
J gene: TRBJ2-3
CDR3 protein: CSGWGRGSNTQYF
CDR3 DNA: TGCAGCGGATGGGGGCGGGGATCAAATACGCAGTATTTT

D gene: .
V gene: TRBV12-3/TRBV12-4
clone size: .
J gene: TRBJ2-7
CDR3 protein: CAGSLAELSSEQYF
CDR3 DNA: TGTGCCGGCAGTTTAGCGGAGTTGAGCTCAGAGCAGTACTTC

D gene: TRBD2
V gene: TRBV7-3
clone size: .
J gene: TRBJ2-3
CDR3 protein: CASSPGLAGVRATQYF
CDR3 DNA: TGTGCCAGCAGCCCGGGACTAGCGGGGGTAAGGGCGACGCAGTATTTT

D gene: .
V gene: TRBV9
clone size: .
J gene: TRBJ2-3
CDR3 protein: CASSPGQRGFLDTQYF
CDR3 DNA: TGTGCCAGCAGCCCCGGACAGAGGGGATTTTTAGATACGCAGTATTTT

D gene: TRBD1
V gene: TRBV5-6
clone size: .
J gene: TRBJ1-5
CDR3 protein: CASSLGGTGGMYNQPQHF
CDR3 DNA: TGTGCCAGCAGCTTGGGGGGGACAGGGGGCATGTACAATCAGCCCCAGCATTTT

D gene: .
V gene: TRBV6-5
clone size: .
J gene: TRBJ2-3
CDR3 protein: CASKGESLTDTQYF
CDR3 DNA: TGTGCCAGCAAAGGGGAATCTCTCACAGATACGCAGTATTTT

D gene: .
V gene: TRBV29-1
clone size: few
J gene: TRBJ1-1
CDR3 protein: CSVDWDTEAFF
CDR3 DNA: TGCAGCGTTGATTGGGACACTGAAGCTTTCTTT

D gene: .
V gene: TRBV10-2
clone size: .
J gene: TRBJ2-7
CDR3 protein: CASSEERYEQYF
CDR3 DNA: TGCGCCAGCAGTGAGGAGAGGTACGAGCAGTACTTC

D gene: TRBD2
V gene: TRBV4-1
clone size: .
J gene: TRBJ2-3
CDR3 protein: CASSHPAGGPLTDTQYF
CDR3 DNA: TGCGCCAGCAGCCACCCAGCGGGGGGGCCTCTCACAGATACGCAGTATTTT

D gene: .
V gene: TRBV7-2
clone size: few
J gene: TRBJ2-3
CDR3 protein: CASSSGGGQATDTQYF
CDR3 DNA: TGTGCCAGCAGCTCTGGTGGTGGCCAGGCCACAGATACGCAGTATTTT

D gene: TRBD2
V gene: TRBV7-2
clone size: .
J gene: TRBJ2-1
CDR3 protein: CASSLARAGGSYNEQFF
CDR3 DNA: TGTGCCAGCAGCTTAGCGCGGGCGGGGGGGTCCTACAATGAGCAGTTCTTC

D gene: .
V gene: TRBV5-5
clone size: .
J gene: TRBJ1-2
CDR3 protein: CASSLDVGAPRRYGYTF
CDR3 DNA: TGTGCCAGCAGCTTGGATGTGGGGGCTCCTAGGAGATATGGCTACACCTTC

D gene: .
V gene: TRBV11-2
clone size: .
J gene: TRBJ1-6
CDR3 protein: CASSLDVTGRSSPLHF
CDR3 DNA: TGTGCCAGCAGCTTAGATGTAACAGGCAGGAGTTCACCCCTCCACTTT

D gene: .
V gene: TRBV7-2
clone size: few
J gene: TRBJ2-1
CDR3 protein: CASSLGGRTYNEQFF
CDR3 DNA: TGTGCCAGCAGCTTAGGAGGACGGACCTACAATGAGCAGTTCTTC

D gene: .
V gene: TRBV7-3
clone size: .
J gene: TRBJ1-6
CDR3 protein: CASSLNRGASSPLHF
CDR3 DNA: TGTGCCAGCAGCTTAAACCGGGGGGCTAGTTCACCCCTCCACTTT

D gene: TRBD1
V gene: TRBV12-3/TRBV12-4
clone size: few
J gene: TRBJ1-2
CDR3 protein: CASSQWTGGNYGYTF
CDR3 DNA: TGTGCCAGCAGTCAATGGACAGGGGGCAACTATGGCTACACCTTC

D gene: .
V gene: TRBV7-9
clone size: .
J gene: TRBJ2-7
CDR3 protein: CASRRTGSPYEQYF
CDR3 DNA: TGTGCCAGCAGACGAACAGGGTCCCCCTACGAGCAGTACTTC

D gene: TRBD1
V gene: TRBV29-1
clone size: few
J gene: TRBJ2-1
CDR3 protein: CSVEEPGQEFF
CDR3 DNA: TGCAGCGTTGAAGAGCCGGGACAGGAGTTCTTC

D gene: TRBD2
V gene: TRBV20-1
clone size: .
J gene: TRBJ2-7
CDR3 protein: CSARDRRTGGPHEQYF
CDR3 DNA: TGCAGTGCTAGAGATCGTCGGACGGGGGGGCCCCACGAGCAGTACTTC

D gene: .
V gene: TRBV3-1
clone size: .
J gene: TRBJ2-6
CDR3 protein: CASSQGVGANVLTF
CDR3 DNA: TGTGCCAGCAGCCAAGGGGTTGGGGCCAACGTCCTGACTTTC

D gene: .
V gene: TRBV19
clone size: few
J gene: TRBJ2-5
CDR3 protein: CASKEGDLYEETQYF
CDR3 DNA: TGTGCCAGTAAGGAGGGGGATCTCTATGAAGAGACCCAGTACTTC

D gene: .
V gene: TRBV6-6
clone size: .
J gene: TRBJ2-7
CDR3 protein: CASSPPDRHEQYF
CDR3 DNA: TGTGCCAGCAGTCCCCCGGACAGACACGAGCAGTACTTC

D gene: .
V gene: TRBV4-1
clone size: few
J gene: TRBJ2-1
CDR3 protein: CASSHTDSYNEQFF
CDR3 DNA: TGCGCCAGCAGCCACACAGACAGCTACAATGAGCAGTTCTTC

D gene: .
V gene: TRBV6-6
clone size: .
J gene: TRBJ2-5
CDR3 protein: CASSYAQKETQYF
CDR3 DNA: TGTGCCAGCAGTTACGCTCAGAAAGAGACCCAGTACTTC

D gene: .
V gene: TRBV7-9
clone size: .
J gene: TRBJ2-1
CDR3 protein: CASSATPGAYGGGYNEQFF
CDR3 DNA: TGTGCCAGCAGCGCCACCCCAGGGGCATACGGGGGAGGCTACAATGAGCAGTTCTTC

D gene: .
V gene: TRBV7-2
clone size: many
J gene: TRBJ2-3
CDR3 protein: CASSLSGPDTQYF
CDR3 DNA: TGTGCCAGCAGCTTATCGGGACCAGATACGCAGTATTTT

D gene: .
V gene: TRBV5-1
clone size: .
J gene: TRBJ2-1
CDR3 protein: CAGSFGGSSYNEQFF
CDR3 DNA: TGCGCCGGCAGCTTCGGTGGTAGTTCCTACAATGAGCAGTTCTTC

D gene: .
V gene: TRBV20-1
clone size: few
J gene: TRBJ2-6
CDR3 protein: CSARDIRGAGANVLTF
CDR3 DNA: TGCAGTGCTAGAGATATCAGGGGTGCTGGGGCCAACGTCCTGACTTTC

D gene: .
V gene: TRBV7-9
clone size: few
J gene: TRBJ2-3
CDR3 protein: CASSLATAGYTDTQYF
CDR3 DNA: TGTGCCAGCAGCTTAGCGACAGCCGGGTACACAGATACGCAGTATTTT

D gene: TRBD1
V gene: TRBV29-1
clone size: .
J gene: TRBJ1-2
CDR3 protein: CSVATGNYGYTF
CDR3 DNA: TGCAGCGTTGCGACAGGGAACTATGGCTACACCTTC

D gene: .
V gene: TRBV5-1
clone size: few
J gene: TRBJ2-7
CDR3 protein: CASSLEGRETTEQYF
CDR3 DNA: TGCGCCAGCAGCTTGGAAGGCAGGGAGACCACCGAGCAGTACTTC

D gene: TRBD2
V gene: TRBV7-2
clone size: .
J gene: TRBJ2-1
CDR3 protein: CASRRPGLAAYNEQFF
CDR3 DNA: TGTGCCAGCAGAAGACCGGGACTAGCGGCATACAATGAGCAGTTCTTC

D gene: TRBD1
V gene: TRBV20-1
clone size: few
J gene: TRBJ2-5
CDR3 protein: CSARAAGQGKETQYF
CDR3 DNA: TGCAGTGCTAGAGCAGCGGGACAGGGGAAGGAGACCCAGTACTTC